The 29 T cell receptor beta chains presented below share a single source sample, sequenced in a study of cytomegalovirus exposure and HLA in healthy donors. Primers included in the PCR were 60 Vbeta and 13 Jbeta primers. The method was immunoSEQ multiplex PCR; TCRdb's version includes in-frame clones alone and lacks a portion of them. The sample shows around 180,000 clones, around 82% of them seen only once. The sequencing input was PBMCs. The receptors originated from a man aged 18 to 30 in good health and CMV-seronegative.

This clone appeared a single time. The V call is TRBV4-3, the J call TRBJ2-1, with a possible D match to TRBD2 (7 bases). The CDR3 loop spans 17 amino acids. Germline V gene lookup returns CDR1 LGHNA and CDR2 YSLEER. The ends were cut back, 0 bases at V and 0 bases at J, with 12 bases in the middle. The DNA of the CDR3 is TGCGCCAGCAGCCAAGATCGTGGGGGGGCCTCCTACAATGAGCAGTTCTTC. Protein product: CASSQDRGGASYNEQFF.

The rearrangement joins TRBV7-8 to TRBJ1-2, with 12 bases matching TRBD1. This CDR3 has 15 residues. Germline-derived CDR1 and CDR2 are SGHVS and FQNEAQ. The J segment lost 4 bases and the V segment lost 5 bases, leaving 5 bases of the junction unmatched. CDR3 coding DNA: TGTGCCAGCAGCCCAGGGACAGGGGGCATCTATGGCTACACCTTC. It is translated as CASSPGTGGIYGYTF.

The rearrangement links TRBV4-1 to TRBJ2-7, with D perhaps TRBD2 (6 bases). Looked up from germline, CDR1 is MGHRA and CDR2 is YSYEKL. The CDR3 covers 15 residues. V was trimmed by 4 bases and J by 3 bases, leaving 16 bases between them. The CDR3 spells CASSRGEGRGYEQYF. CDR3 nucleotides: TGCGCCAGCAGCCGGGGCGAAGGGCGGGGCTACGAGCAGTACTTC.

J is TRBJ2-5 and V is TRBV27; TRBD1 is a possible D gene (6 bases). The CDR3 contains 16 residues. V lost 6 bases and J 4 bases, leaving 21 bases between the germline ends. Germline-derived CDR1 and CDR2 are MNHEY and SMNVEV (reference sequence). The CDR3 DNA reads TGTGCCAGCAGCCGAACCTGGCCAGGGGCTGGAGAGACCCAGTACTTC. Amino acid sequence: CASSRTWPGAGETQYF.

The J gene is TRBJ1-1, the V gene TRBV6-5; D gene unclear. Per the germline V gene, CDR1 is MNHEY and CDR2 is SVGAGI. The CDR3 length is 15 residues. Trimming took 0 bases from V and 1 from J, leaving 9 bases between them. CDR3 amino acids: CASSYSGNRNTEAFF. The CDR3 DNA sequence: TGTGCCAGCAGTTACTCGGGCAACAGGAACACTGAAGCTTTCTTT.

The V gene is TRBV30, the J gene TRBJ2-4; TRBD2 matches at 8 bases. Germline V lookup: CDR1 GTSNPN, CDR2 SVGIG (reference sequence). V dropped 0 bases and J dropped 0; count of bases not matched to a gene: 7. The CDR3 has 17 amino acids. CDR3 nucleotide sequence: TGTGCCTGGAGTGTACTCTCAGCGGGAGCAGCCAAAAACATTCAGTACTTC. This translates into CAWSVLSAGAAKNIQYF.

The chain carries TRBV19 and TRBJ2-7, with D perhaps TRBD2 (6 bases). Germline loops: CDR1 LNHDA, CDR2 SQIVND (reference sequence). V lost 1 base, J lost 2 bases, and 6 bases lay in between. The CDR3 consists of 13 residues. CDR3 region: CASSIGGAYEQYF. In DNA, the CDR3 is TGTGCCAGTAGTATAGGGGGGGCCTACGAGCAGTACTTC.

This sequence joins TRBV18 and TRBJ2-3; TRBD2 agrees at 13 bases. CDR1 KGHSH and CDR2 LQKENI come from the germline V gene. J gave up 4 bases and V 3 bases, and 4 bases lay outside the gene matches. The CDR3 has 16 amino acids. The CDR3 region has the DNA TGTGCCAGCTCACCTCGAACTAGCGGGGGGGCAGATACGCAGTATTTT. Its protein product is CASSPRTSGGADTQYF.

The chain combines TRBV4-1 with TRBJ1-2; D unclear. CDR3 length: 14 amino acids. Germline V lookup: CDR1 MGHRA, CDR2 YSYEKL. V was clipped by 1 base and J by 8 bases, with 14 bases between them. The CDR3 sequence: CASSQVAVTVGYTF. CDR3 DNA sequence: TGCGCCAGCAGCCAAGTAGCAGTGACGGTAGGCTACACCTTC.

V is TRBV5-4 and J is TRBJ2-1; 9 nucleotides agree with TRBD2. The germline gives CDR1 SGHNT, CDR2 YYREEE (reference sequence). V shed 5 bases and J 7 bases; nucleotides not matched to a gene: 10. CDR3 length: 15 amino acids. The DNA of the CDR3 is TGTGCCAGCAGTTACCTAGCGGGGCCAGCTAATGAGCAGTTCTTC. Translated: CASSYLAGPANEQFF.

The rearrangement links TRBV28 to TRBJ2-3, with 10 bases that match TRBD2. The CDR3 extends over 15 amino acids. Germline lookup yields CDR1 MDHEN and CDR2 SYDVKM. V trimming: 2 bases; J trimming: 4 bases; junction bases outside the gene matches: 3. The CDR3 DNA is TGTGCCAGCAGTTTAAGCGGGAGGGGGGCAGATACGCAGTATTTT. Translated, it gives CASSLSGRGADTQYF.

The chain joins TRBV10-3 to TRBJ1-2; D may be TRBD1 (5 bases). Trimming pared 0 bases from V and 0 bases from J, leaving 11 bases between. The CDR3 has 16 residues. The germline CDR1 and CDR2 sequences are ENHRY and SYGVKD. This CDR3 is CAISESTGTSNYGYTF. CDR3 DNA: TGTGCCATCAGTGAGTCCACCGGGACTTCTAACTATGGCTACACCTTC.

The chain is built from TRBV7-9 and TRBJ1-2; 9 bases align to TRBD1. Germline CDR1 is SEHNR and CDR2 is FQNEAQ (reference sequence). V shed 5 bases and J 4 bases; nucleotides not matched to a gene: 5. The CDR3 is 14 amino acids. The CDR3 region has the DNA TGTGCCAGCAGCCCCGGACAGGGGTTCTATGGCTACACCTTC. Translation: CASSPGQGFYGYTF. Supplemented by reference TRBV7-9 and TRBJ1-2, the full variable domain reads DTGVSQNPRHKITKRGQNVTFRCDPISEHNRLYWYRQTLGQGPEFLTYFQNEAQLEKSRLLSDRFSAERPKGSFSTLEIQRTEQGDSAMYLCASSPGQGFYGYTFGSGTRLTVV.

The rearrangement joins TRBV20-1 to TRBJ1-4; a possible D gene is TRBD1 (6 bases). The ends were cut back, 4 bases at V and 7 bases at J, with 7 bases in the middle. This CDR3 comprises 11 residues. Germline V gene lookup returns CDR1 DFQATT and CDR2 SNEGSKA (reference sequence). Here the CDR3 reads CSAKTGEKLFF. In DNA, the CDR3 is TGCAGTGCTAAGACAGGTGAAAAACTGTTTTTT.

The chain recombines TRBV9 with TRBJ2-7; TRBD1 matches at 9 bases. Germline values: CDR1 SGDLS, CDR2 YYNGEE. The CDR3 sequence is 16 residues long. V was pared by 3 bases and J by 6 bases, with 13 bases of the junction left unmatched. CDR3 region: CASSAGGTGIFPEQYF. CDR3 sequence (DNA): TGTGCCAGCAGCGCAGGAGGGACAGGGATCTTTCCCGAGCAGTACTTC.

This chain connects TRBV18 to TRBJ1-1; D uncertain. V lost 4 bases, J lost 1 base, and 13 bases lay in between. Germline assignment: CDR1 KGHSH and CDR2 LQKENI. This CDR3 spans 15 amino acids. The CDR3 protein is CASSLADFSNTEAFF. The CDR3 DNA is TGTGCCAGCTCACTAGCGGACTTTTCGAACACTGAAGCTTTCTTT.

The chain has TRBV27 and TRBJ2-1; 7 nucleotides agree with TRBD1. The CDR3 extends over 17 amino acids. The germline V gene encodes CDR1 MNHEY and CDR2 SMNVEV (reference sequence). The junction had 16 bases not matched to a gene; V was cut back by 6 bases and J by 5 bases. CDR3 amino acids: CASRYRGTSGANNEQFF. DNA of the CDR3: TGTGCCAGCAGGTACAGGGGAACCTCCGGAGCTAACAATGAGCAGTTCTTC.

The chain is built from TRBV29-1 and TRBJ2-5; 9 positions match TRBD1. Germline-derived CDR1 and CDR2 are SQVTM and ANQGSEA. V lost 6 bases to trimming and J lost 4 bases; unmatched junction nucleotides: 3. CDR3 size: 12 residues. Here the CDR3 DNA reads TGCAGCGTGGACAGGGGCGGAGAGACCCAGTACTTC. Residues: CSVDRGGETQYF.

The rearrangement links TRBV27 to TRBJ2-3; 12 bases map to TRBD1. In germline, CDR1 is MNHEY, CDR2 SMNVEV (reference sequence). The CDR3 sequence is 16 residues long. V gave up 5 bases and J gave up 6 bases; unmatched junction bases: 9. CDR3 protein: CASSGTGGFALDTQYF. For the CDR3, the DNA is TGTGCCAGCAGTGGGACAGGGGGCTTCGCCCTCGATACGCAGTATTTT.

V and J are TRBV2 and TRBJ2-5; the D gene is possibly TRBD1 (6 bases). V was trimmed by 0 bases and J by 4 bases, leaving 9 bases between them. The CDR3 spans 14 residues. Germline assignment: CDR1 SNHLY and CDR2 FYNNEI. The CDR3 here is CASSEARGGETQYF. The DNA of the CDR3 is TGTGCCAGCAGTGAAGCGCGAGGGGGAGAGACCCAGTACTTC.

This chain links TRBV2 with TRBJ2-5; 10 nucleotides align to TRBD2. The DNA end lines up better with TRBJ2-7; the J call may be wrong. The CDR3 covers 12 residues. Germline CDR1 SNHLY, CDR2 FYNNEI. DNA for the CDR3: TGTGCCAGTAAGCGGGGGGGGTACGAGCAGTACTTC. It encodes CASKRGGYEQYF.

A single count supports this clone. The V gene is TRBV28, the J gene TRBJ2-3; D unresolved. Germline assignment: CDR1 MDHEN and CDR2 SYDVKM. The CDR3 is made up of 14 amino acids. V was shortened by 5 bases and J by 2 bases, with 11 bases between the two germline ends. In nucleotides, the CDR3 is TGTGCCAGCAGTACCCGTGGGCTCACAGATACGCAGTATTTT. Translating it yields CASSTRGLTDTQYF.

The chain employs TRBV7-8 and TRBJ2-1; 12 nucleotides agree with TRBD2. CDR1 and CDR2 (germline): SGHVS, FQNEAQ. V was pared by 5 bases and J by 6 bases, with 8 bases of the junction left unmatched. There are 16 residues in the CDR3. The CDR3 region is CASSPAPSGRANEQFF. Here the CDR3 DNA reads TGTGCCAGCAGCCCAGCGCCTAGCGGGAGGGCCAATGAGCAGTTCTTC.

This clone was counted between two and nine times. The chain joins TRBV7-8 to TRBJ1-2; no clear D. Trimming took off 5 bases at V and 4 bases at J, with 23 bases between the two ends. The CDR3 totals 17 residues. Per the germline V gene, CDR1 is SGHVS and CDR2 is FQNEAQ. The CDR3 DNA is TGTGCCAGCAGCATAATCCGGGTTGCAGACCTCTTCTATGGCTACACCTTC. This codes for CASSIIRVADLFYGYTF.

V usage is TRBV5-4 and J usage is TRBJ2-1; a weak D match, TRBD1 (5 bases). Germline V CDR1 and CDR2: SGHNT, YYREEE (reference sequence). The ends were cut back, 3 bases at V and 8 bases at J, with 15 bases in the middle. The CDR3 is made up of 14 amino acids. CDR3 bases: TGTGCCAGCAGCTCCGAGATAGACAGTTATGAGCAGTTCTTC. Translated: CASSSEIDSYEQFF.

The V call is TRBV5-6, the J call TRBJ2-5; D unresolved. Trimming removed 0 bases from V and 5 bases from J, with 5 bases in between. CDR1 is SGHDT, CDR2 YYEEEE, per germline. This CDR3 contains 12 residues. For the CDR3, the DNA is TGTGCCAGCAGCTTGGCCGAGGAGACCCAGTACTTC. Translation: CASSLAEETQYF.

V usage is TRBV6-5 and J usage is TRBJ2-7; the match to TRBD1 covers 7 bases. V gave up 7 bases and J gave up 3 bases; unmatched junction bases: 9. The CDR3 has 14 residues. CDR1 MNHEY and CDR2 SVGAGI come from the germline V gene. The CDR3 coding sequence is TGTGCCAGCACTCTATACAGGGGCGGCTACGAGCAGTACTTC. Encoded protein: CASTLYRGGYEQYF.

This clone occurred once. DNA of the CDR3: TGTGCCACCAGCAGAGATCCCTCAGGGTACGAGCAGTACTTC. As protein: CATSRDPSGYEQYF. The rearrangement joins TRBV15 to TRBJ2-5, with D possibly matching TRBD1 (5 bases). The J call is in doubt because the DNA end fits TRBJ2-7 better. Germline lookup yields CDR1 LNHNV and CDR2 YYDKDF (reference sequence). The CDR3 runs to 14 residues.

This chain links TRBV9 with TRBJ2-1; possible D gene TRBD1, 7 bases. CDR3 size: 16 residues. V lost 4 bases, J lost 0 bases, and 14 bases lay in between. Germline CDR1 and CDR2: SGDLS and YYNGEE. The CDR3 region has the DNA TGTGCCAGCAGCCCCGACCAGGGGGGCTCCTACAATGAGCAGTTCTTC. It specifies CASSPDQGGSYNEQFF.